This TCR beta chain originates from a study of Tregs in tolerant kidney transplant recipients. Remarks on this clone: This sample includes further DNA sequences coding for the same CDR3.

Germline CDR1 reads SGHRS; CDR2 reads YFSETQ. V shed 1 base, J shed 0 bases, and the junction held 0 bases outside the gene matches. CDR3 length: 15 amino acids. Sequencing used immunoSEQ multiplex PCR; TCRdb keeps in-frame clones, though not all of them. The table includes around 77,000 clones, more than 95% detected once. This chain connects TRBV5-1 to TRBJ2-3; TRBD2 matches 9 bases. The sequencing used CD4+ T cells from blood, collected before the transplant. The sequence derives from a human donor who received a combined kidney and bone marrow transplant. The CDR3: CASSLTSGSTDTQYF. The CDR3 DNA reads TGCGCCAGCAGCTTGACTAGCGGGAGCACAGATACGCAGTATTTT.